This T cell receptor (beta chain) comes out of a study of chemoradiotherapy in HPV16-positive cancers. Study findings and constraints: In HPV16-positive patients, HPV-responsive T-cell expansion tracked better recurrence-free survival.

The method was immunoSEQ multiplex PCR; TCRdb's version includes in-frame clones alone and lacks a portion of them. The table includes some 5,200 clones, 60% to 85% detected once. With regard to this clone: Its antigen remains unidentified.

CDR3 length: 13 amino acids. Trimming shortened V by 0 bases and J by 5 bases, and 7 bases separated the two germline ends. Germline CDR1 and CDR2: SGHTA and FQGNSA. Sampling was performed from a patient who underwent chemoradiotherapy. The chain couples TRBV7-2 to TRBJ2-5, with no clear D. The sequence was obtained from a human donor with HPV-associated anogenital cancer. The CDR3 DNA follows: TGTGCCAGCAGCTTAGCGGAGATGGAGACCCAGTACTTC. Translated, it gives CASSLAEMETQYF.